These 23 T cell receptor beta chains share one sample of origin, sequenced in a study of response to subunit inactivated influenza vaccine. TCRdb analysed the RT-PCR reads with MiXCR anew, one entry per CDR3 protein. The sample holds about 540,000 distinct CDR3 sequences; roughly a quarter are singletons and the top ten take 2.5% to 3%. Separately, the same data were catalogued under a study of T cells expressing NK-cell markers. From that study: TCR beta cDNA was made by 5'RACE template switching with UMIs.

The input for sequencing was CD4+ T cells sorted from PBMCs, taken less than 13 days after vaccination. The receptors were gathered from a man aged 50 to 59 who received an inactivated influenza vaccine.

The chain carries TRBV7-9 and TRBJ2-3; 9 bases align to TRBD2. The junction had 3 bases not matched to a gene; V was cut back by 1 base and J by 4 bases. Germline CDR1 is SEHNR and CDR2 is FQNEAQ (reference sequence). The CDR3 contains 15 residues. The CDR3, as DNA: TGTGCCAGCAGCTTAGTTGGCGGGAGGGCAGATACGCAGTATTTT. Translated: CASSLVGGRADTQYF. Looking up the rest from reference TRBV7-9 and TRBJ2-3 gives the full variable domain: DTGVSQNPRHKITKRGQNVTFRCDPISEHNRLYWYRQTLGQGPEFLTYFQNEAQLEKSRLLSDRFSAERPKGSFSTLEIQRTEQGDSAMYLCASSLVGGRADTQYFGPGTRLTVL.

The CDR3 protein is CSASGTSGRIGEQYF. CDR3 in DNA: TGCAGTGCGTCCGGGACTAGCGGGAGGATCGGCGAGCAGTACTTC. The J gene is TRBJ2-7, the V gene TRBV20-1; 15 positions match TRBD2. The CDR3 loop spans 15 amino acids. After removal of 6 bases from V and 6 bases from J, the junction contained 9 bases not matched to a gene. Per the germline V gene, CDR1 is DFQATT and CDR2 is SNEGSKA (reference sequence).

The sample holds a few counts of this clonotype. The genes are TRBV6-2 or TRBV6-3 and TRBJ1-5; no definite D call. The CDR3 totals 14 residues. V lost 1 base, J lost 6 bases, and 10 bases lay in between. Germline V gene data show CDR1 as MNHEY and CDR2 as SVGEGT. The CDR3 DNA sequence: TGTGCCAGCAGTTACTTAGGGCTAGGTCAGCCCCAGCATTTT. Amino acid sequence: CASSYLGLGQPQHF.

This clonotype was recorded a few times. The chain joins TRBV5-1 to TRBJ1-1; TRBD1 matches 7 bases. This CDR3 region has 15 residues. The junction had 7 bases not matched to a gene; V was cut back by 4 bases and J by 1 base. Germline values: CDR1 SGHRS, CDR2 YFSETQ. In nucleotides, the CDR3 is TGCGCCAGCAGCCTACCGACAGGGACGAACACTGAAGCTTTCTTT. Translated: CASSLPTGTNTEAFF. The full variable domain, its missing parts supplied by reference TRBV5-1 and TRBJ1-1, is KAGVTQTPRYLIKTRGQQVTLSCSPISGHRSVSWYQQTPGQGLQFLFEYFSETQRNKGNFPGRFSGRQFSNSRSEMNVSTLELGDSALYLCASSLPTGTNTEAFFGQGTRLTVV.

This clonotype was counted a few times. The chain links TRBV7-9 to TRBJ2-3; D is uncertain. There are 15 residues in the CDR3. Looked up from germline, CDR1 is SEHNR and CDR2 is FQNEAQ (reference sequence). V dropped 4 bases and J dropped 0 bases, with 11 bases sitting between them. CDR3 nucleotides: TGTGCCAGCAGCTCCGGCCTGGGGAGCACAGATACGCAGTATTTT. Its protein is CASSSGLGSTDTQYF.

The V call is TRBV6-1, the J call TRBJ2-7, with 7 positions matching TRBD1. Germline lookup yields CDR1 MNHNS and CDR2 SASEGT. The length of the CDR3 is 13 residues. After removal of 6 bases from V and 6 bases from J, the junction contained 8 bases not matched to a gene. This CDR3 is CASSRGQLREQYF. The CDR3 coding sequence is TGTGCCAGCAGCCGGGGACAGTTGCGCGAGCAGTACTTC.

J is TRBJ2-5 and V is TRBV12-3 or TRBV12-4; perhaps TRBD2 as D (6 bases). CDR3 length equals 16 residues. V was cut by 3 bases and J by 5 bases, with 19 bases left in between. CDR3 sequence: CASSLGTSAFRETQYF. Written as DNA, the CDR3 is TGTGCCAGCAGTTTGGGGACTTCTGCTTTCAGGGAGACCCAGTACTTC.

In its sample, this clonotype was seen a few times. This chain links TRBV4-3 with TRBJ1-3; D is ambiguous. Germline CDR1 and CDR2: LGHNA and YSLEER. Between the trimmed V and J ends, which lost 4 bases and 3 bases, there was a span of 16 bases. There are 16 residues in the CDR3. The DNA of the CDR3 is TGCGCCAGCAGCCCGTCCGGCCGTAATTTTGGAAACACCATATATTTT. This sequence encodes CASSPSGRNFGNTIYF.

The rearrangement links TRBV5-6 to TRBJ2-1; unclear D gene. Deletions cut 0 bases from V and 5 bases from J, with 15 bases between. CDR1 and CDR2 (germline): SGHDT, YYEEEE. The CDR3 is 16 residues long. For the CDR3, the DNA is TGTGCCAGCAGCTTGGCTCTGGTAGCCGCGAACAATGAGCAGTTCTTC. Protein sequence: CASSLALVAANNEQFF.

In this sample, this clonotype turned up a few times. The V call is TRBV7-9, the J call TRBJ1-6, with D maybe TRBD1 (6 bases). The CDR3 totals 16 residues. The germline CDR1 and CDR2 sequences are SEHNR and FQNEAQ (reference sequence). With 1 base removed from V and 6 bases from J, the gap between germline ends came to 13 bases. CDR3 in amino acids: CASSLGQGLGNSPLHF. CDR3 coding DNA: TGTGCCAGCAGCTTAGGGCAGGGGTTGGGTAATTCACCCCTCCACTTT. Variable domain in full (rest from reference TRBV7-9 and TRBJ1-6): DTGVSQNPRHKITKRGQNVTFRCDPISEHNRLYWYRQTLGQGPEFLTYFQNEAQLEKSRLLSDRFSAERPKGSFSTLEIQRTEQGDSAMYLCASSLGQGLGNSPLHFGNGTRLTVT.

This chain uses TRBV29-1 with TRBJ2-7; the match to TRBD1 covers 8 bases. The CDR3 has 12 amino acids. The V segment lost 6 bases and the J segment 4 bases; nucleotides outside the gene matches: 5. Germline V gene data show CDR1 as SQVTM and CDR2 as ANQGSEA. The CDR3 nucleotides are TGCAGCGTAAGGACAGGGTCTTACGAGCAGTACTTC. Translation gives CSVRTGSYEQYF.

This chain links TRBV30 with TRBJ2-2; tentatively, D is TRBD1 or TRBD2 (5 bases each). The CDR3 sequence is 14 residues long. V lost 3 bases and J lost 2, with 10 bases in between. Germline V gives CDR1 GTSNPN, CDR2 SVGIG (reference sequence). The CDR3 is CAWRKGPNTGELFF. The CDR3 DNA is TGTGCCTGGAGGAAGGGACCAAACACCGGGGAGCTGTTTTTT.

The chain is built from TRBV7-2 and TRBJ1-1, with 10 bases aligning to TRBD1. Per germline, CDR1 SGHTA and CDR2 FQGNSA. This CDR3 is 13 amino acids long. V dropped 4 bases and J dropped 10; count of bases not matched to a gene: 6. CDR3: CASSWDRGGRAFF. The CDR3 DNA is TGTGCCAGCAGCTGGGACAGGGGTGGGAGAGCTTTCTTT.

V and J are TRBV20-1 and TRBJ1-1; TRBD1 is a possible D gene (5 bases). This CDR3 region has 13 residues. Trimming stripped 4 bases from V and 1 base from J, with 10 bases between. Germline V CDR1 and CDR2: DFQATT, SNEGSKA (reference sequence). This CDR3 reads CSATETANTEAFF. CDR3 in DNA: TGCAGTGCTACAGAGACAGCGAACACTGAAGCTTTCTTT.

This clonotype has just a few counts. The CDR3 here is CASSEAGVEFGTQYF. Here the CDR3 DNA reads TGTGCCAGCAGTGAGGCGGGGGTAGAGTTCGGTACGCAGTATTTT. The rearrangement links TRBV27 to TRBJ2-3; 7 bases align to TRBD2. The V and J ends lost 5 bases and 8 bases, in that order; junction bases with no gene match: 13. Germline V gene data show CDR1 as MNHEY and CDR2 as SMNVEV (reference sequence). The CDR3 loop spans 15 amino acids.

The J gene is TRBJ2-7, the V gene TRBV7-2; D unresolved. CDR3 length: 11 amino acids. V was clipped by 3 bases and J by 6 bases, with 6 bases between them. In germline, CDR1 is SGHTA, CDR2 FQGNSA. CDR3 coding DNA: TGTGCCAGCAGCTTGTACGGCGAGCAGTACTTC. This codes for CASSLYGEQYF.

The chain couples TRBV19 to TRBJ2-7; 11 nucleotides align to TRBD2. J gave up 2 bases and V 5 bases, and 8 bases lay outside the gene matches. This CDR3 has 16 residues. The germline CDR1 and CDR2 sequences are LNHDA and SQIVND (reference sequence). For the CDR3, the DNA is TGTGCCAGTAGTCGATCTCTAGCGGGAGGAACCTACGAGCAGTACTTC. Protein: CASSRSLAGGTYEQYF. Variable domain in full (rest from reference TRBV19 and TRBJ2-7): DGGITQSPKYLFRKEGQNVTLSCEQNLNHDAMYWYRQDPGQGLRLIYYSQIVNDFQKGDIAEGYSVSREKKESFPLTVTSAQKNPTAFYLCASSRSLAGGTYEQYFGPGTRLTVT.

This clonotype was recorded a few times. The genes are TRBV29-1 and TRBJ2-3, with D uncertain. V gave up 5 bases and J gave up 2 bases, with 8 bases separating them. From germline, CDR1 is SQVTM and CDR2 ANQGSEA. CDR3 size: 12 residues. The CDR3 sequence is CSVSVNTDTQYF. The CDR3 DNA sequence: TGCAGCGTTTCAGTAAACACAGATACGCAGTATTTT.

The CDR3 region is CSARSSGKAYEQYF. The DNA for the CDR3 is TGCAGCGCTCGGTCTTCGGGGAAAGCCTACGAGCAGTACTTC. The V gene is TRBV29-1, the J gene TRBJ2-7; tentative D call: TRBD2 (5 bases). CDR3 length: 14 residues. Trimming shortened V by 7 bases and J by 2 bases, and 18 bases separated the two germline ends. Germline-derived CDR1 and CDR2 are SQVTM and ANQGSEA.

The chain carries TRBV7-2 and TRBJ2-1; D may be TRBD1 or TRBD2 (7 bases each). The CDR3 contains 15 residues. Germline CDR1 is SGHTA and CDR2 is FQGNSA. Deletions cut 5 bases from V and 0 bases from J, with 11 bases between. This chain's CDR3 is CASSRGDSSYNEQFF. CDR3 nucleotide sequence: TGTGCCAGCAGCCGGGGGGACAGCTCCTACAATGAGCAGTTCTTC.

This sequence joins TRBV7-8 and TRBJ2-3; 9 bases are a match to TRBD1. CDR3 length: 15 residues. The V and J ends lost 4 bases and 7 bases, in that order; junction bases with no gene match: 9. CDR1 is SGHVS, CDR2 FQNEAQ, per germline. Written as DNA, the CDR3 is TGTGCCAGCAGCTCCCGGACAGGGGCATTCAATACGCAGTATTTT. It is translated as CASSSRTGAFNTQYF.

Ten or more counts support this clonotype. V is TRBV20-1 and J is TRBJ1-6; D is undetermined. The CDR3 is made up of 14 amino acids. Trimming took 6 bases from V and 8 from J, leaving 17 bases between them. CDR1 and CDR2 (germline): DFQATT, SNEGSKA (reference sequence). CDR3 DNA sequence: TGCAGTGCACCCAGCAGTTTGAGTGATTCACCCCTCCACTTT. This gives the protein CSAPSSLSDSPLHF.

This chain joins TRBV18 and TRBJ1-1; the D is unclear. V gave up 6 bases and J gave up 4 bases, with 15 bases separating them. CDR3 length: 14 amino acids. CDR1 is KGHSH, CDR2 LQKENI, per germline. CDR3 sequence (DNA): TGTGCCAGCTCGTCGGCGTCACAGACCACTGAAGCTTTCTTT. Translating gives CASSSASQTTEAFF.